A single sample is the source of the 31 T cell receptor beta chains below, sequenced in a study of shared clonotypes between healthy human individuals. Produced via immunoSEQ multiplex PCR; TCRdb's table is partial and in-frame only. Of about 2.4 million clones listed, around nine tenths were seen once; the top ten hold around 0.15%. The material sequenced was naive CD4+ T cells sorted from blood. The subset is: CD45RA+ positively selected. The origin of the receptors is a man aged 18 to 29 in good health.

Remarks on this clone: The same CDR3 arises from other DNA sequences in this sample as well. The J gene is TRBJ2-1, the V gene TRBV10-2; D may be TRBD2 (6 bases). The CDR3 contains 15 residues. Trimming took 3 bases from V and 7 from J, leaving 16 bases between them. Looked up from germline, CDR1 is WSHSY and CDR2 is SAAADI. The CDR3 reads CASSEGLAGGNEQFF. CDR3 nucleotides: TGCGCCAGCAGTGAAGGCCTAGCCGGGGGAAATGAGCAGTTCTTC.

The V gene is TRBV5-6, the J gene TRBJ2-1; TRBD2 is a possible D gene (6 bases). Germline CDR1 and CDR2: SGHDT and YYEEEE. V dropped 4 bases and J dropped 16 bases, with 21 bases sitting between them. The CDR3 consists of 13 residues. The CDR3 is CASSGRIAGIRFF. CDR3 nucleotide sequence: TGTGCCAGCAGCGGGAGGATTGCGGGAATAAGATTCTTC.

The V gene is TRBV6-1, the J gene TRBJ1-6; possibly TRBD1 for D (5 bases). Germline-derived CDR1 and CDR2 are MNHNS and SASEGT. The length of the CDR3 is 14 residues. V shed 3 bases and J shed 7 bases, with 10 bases lying between them. CDR3 residues: CASSEGLLNSPLHF. The CDR3 region has the DNA TGTGCCAGCAGTGAGGGGCTATTAAATTCACCCCTCCACTTT.

In regard to this clone: Other nucleotide sequences from this sample produce the same CDR3. The chain uses TRBV9 and TRBJ2-5; possibly TRBD1 for D (6 bases). This CDR3 spans 14 amino acids. The V end lost 1 base, the J end lost 0 bases, and 7 bases lay between the germline ends. Germline values: CDR1 SGDLS, CDR2 YYNGEE. The CDR3 is CASSVTGYQETQYF. The CDR3 nucleotides are TGTGCCAGCAGCGTAACAGGGTACCAAGAGACCCAGTACTTC.

The chain has TRBV18 and TRBJ1-2; D might be TRBD1 (5 bases). The CDR3 covers 15 residues. V shed 2 bases and J shed 6 bases, with 16 bases lying between them. CDR1 is KGHSH and CDR2 is LQKENI in the germline V gene. The CDR3 region is CASSPSNAGRNGYTF. CDR3 nucleotide sequence: TGTGCCAGCTCACCATCTAACGCAGGGCGGAATGGCTACACCTTC.

The rearrangement links TRBV18 to TRBJ1-1; D is unresolved. Germline CDR1 KGHSH, CDR2 LQKENI. V was shortened by 3 bases and J by 1 base, with 9 bases between the two germline ends. The CDR3 contains 14 residues. CDR3 in amino acids: CASSPTTENTEAFF. The CDR3 DNA follows: TGTGCCAGCTCACCGACGACGGAGAACACTGAAGCTTTCTTT.

The chain couples TRBV18 to TRBJ2-1; 14 bases fit TRBD2. The V gene's germline CDR1 is KGHSH and CDR2 LQKENI. The CDR3 spans 18 residues. Unmatched junction bases numbered 11, after V lost 3 bases and J lost 7 bases. CDR3 protein: CASSPGTSGSPHGNEQFF. In DNA, the CDR3 is TGTGCCAGCTCACCCGGGACTAGCGGGAGTCCTCATGGGAATGAGCAGTTCTTC.

J is TRBJ2-3 and V is TRBV6-5, with D possibly being TRBD2 (7 bases). The germline V and J ends were trimmed by 0 bases and 3 bases, with 13 bases remaining between them. The CDR3 consists of 16 residues. The germline V gene has CDR1 MNHEY and CDR2 SVGAGI. The CDR3, as DNA: TGTGCCAGCAGTTACTCGGGGGGGCGATCGACAGATACGCAGTATTTT. It specifies CASSYSGGRSTDTQYF.

The rearrangement links TRBV30 to TRBJ1-2; 8 bases align to TRBD1. This CDR3 contains 13 residues. Trimming at V came to 3 bases and at J to 10 bases, leaving 10 bases not matched to a gene. Germline V CDR1 and CDR2: GTSNPN, SVGIG (reference sequence). The CDR3 DNA reads as TGTGCCTGGAGACGTGCAGGGGGCTCCAACTACACCTTC. It specifies CAWRRAGGSNYTF.

The chain has TRBV7-3 and TRBJ2-3, with TRBD1 matching 8 bases. V lost 5 bases, J lost 3 bases, and 4 bases stayed unmatched. Germline-derived CDR1 and CDR2 are SGHTA and FQGTGA. The length of the CDR3 is 14 residues. The DNA of the CDR3 is TGTGCCAGCAGCCCCCAGGGGGCTACAGATACGCAGTATTTT. It specifies CASSPQGATDTQYF. Using reference TRBV7-3 and TRBJ2-3 for the parts outside the CDR3, the full variable domain is GAGVSQTPSNKVTEKGKYVELRCDPISGHTALYWYRQSLGQGPEFLIYFQGTGAADDSGLPNDRFFAVRPEGSVSTLKIQRTERGDSAVYLCASSPQGATDTQYFGPGTRLTVL.

Worth noting for this clone: The same CDR3 is also encoded by other DNA sequences in this sample. This rearrangement joins TRBV7-2 to TRBJ2-1; D is ambiguous. Germline V CDR1 and CDR2: SGHTA, FQGNSA. Between the trimmed V and J ends, which lost 3 bases and 9 bases, there was a span of 6 bases. CDR3 length: 11 amino acids. CDR3 nucleotide sequence: TGTGCCAGCAGCTTGTTGAGTGAGCAGTTCTTC. This gives the protein CASSLLSEQFF.

V is TRBV5-6 and J is TRBJ2-7; D call uncertain. V shed 3 bases and J shed 3 bases, with 7 bases lying between them. CDR1 is SGHDT, CDR2 YYEEEE, per germline. CDR3 length: 12 residues. CDR3: CASSSNNYEQYF. In nucleotides, the CDR3 is TGTGCCAGCAGCTCGAACAACTACGAGCAGTACTTC.

This chain links TRBV2 with TRBJ1-5; 7 bases are shared with TRBD1. This CDR3 region has 13 residues. Germline V gives CDR1 SNHLY, CDR2 FYNNEI. The V gene end was trimmed by 6 bases and the J gene end by 7 bases; junction bases not matched to a gene: 6. The CDR3 spells CASRGGPRQPQHF. DNA of the CDR3: TGTGCCAGCAGAGGGGGCCCAAGGCAGCCCCAGCATTTT.

The CDR3 loop reads CSAKGDDTQYF. The CDR3 DNA reads as TGCAGTGCTAAGGGAGATGATACGCAGTATTTT. The V gene is TRBV20-1, the J gene TRBJ2-3; a weak D match, TRBD2 (5 bases). With 4 bases removed from V and 6 bases from J, the gap between germline ends came to 8 bases. This CDR3 is built from 11 residues. Looked up from germline, CDR1 is DFQATT and CDR2 is SNEGSKA (reference sequence).

This clone has a handful of counts. Distinct nucleotide sequences in the sample also encode this CDR3. V gene TRBV10-3 combines with J gene TRBJ2-7, with D unclear. The CDR3 loop spans 12 amino acids. Germline CDR1 ENHRY, CDR2 SYGVKD. V lost 0 bases and J 3 bases, leaving 3 bases between the germline ends. The CDR3 spells CAISESFYEQYF. The CDR3 DNA sequence: TGTGCCATCAGTGAGTCGTTCTACGAGCAGTACTTC.

The chain recombines TRBV19 with TRBJ2-7, with D uncertain. V lost 5 bases, J lost 0 bases, and 11 bases lay in between. Germline V CDR1 and CDR2: LNHDA, SQIVND (reference sequence). The CDR3 is 14 amino acids. In DNA form, the CDR3 reads TGTGCCAGTAGTGTGGAACAGAACTCCTACGAGCAGTACTTC. It specifies CASSVEQNSYEQYF.

The gene calls are TRBV19 and TRBJ2-7, with D tentatively TRBD1 or TRBD2 (5 bases each). This CDR3 has 17 residues. Trimming removed 2 bases at V and 1 base at J, with 18 bases between. Germline-derived CDR1 and CDR2 are LNHDA and SQIVND (reference sequence). CDR3 bases: TGTGCCAGTAGTATAAGGTCTAACGGGGCGAGGTCCTACGAGCAGTACTTC. Its translation: CASSIRSNGARSYEQYF.

The J gene is TRBJ2-7, the V gene TRBV6-6; 11 bases are a match to TRBD1. The CDR3 length is 14 residues. Germline V CDR1 and CDR2: MNHNY, SVGAGI (reference sequence). J gave up 3 bases and V 6 bases, and 4 bases lay outside the gene matches. CDR3 in DNA: TGTGCCAGCAGCTCGGACAGGGGGCTCTACGAGCAGTACTTC. Its protein is CASSSDRGLYEQYF.

The J gene is TRBJ1-2, the V gene TRBV4-1; TRBD1 matches at 8 bases. CDR3 length equals 15 residues. V was pared by 4 bases and J by 3 bases, with 7 bases of the junction left unmatched. CDR1 is MGHRA, CDR2 YSYEKL, per germline. For the CDR3, the DNA is TGCGCCAGCAGCCCTCAGACAGGGGCTGACTATGGCTACACCTTC. Residues: CASSPQTGADYGYTF.

CDR3 sequence: CASSDPGVDGELFF. CDR3 DNA: TGCGCCAGCAGTGATCCAGGAGTCGACGGGGAGCTGTTTTTT. The rearrangement joins TRBV10-1 to TRBJ2-2; D remains ambiguous. V dropped 3 bases and J dropped 7 bases, with 12 bases sitting between them. CDR1 is WNHNN, CDR2 SYGVQD, per germline (reference sequence). This CDR3 comprises 14 residues.

This clone has just a few counts. The chain employs TRBV10-1 and TRBJ1-1; 8 bases are shared with TRBD1. The CDR3 is 12 residues long. The V and J ends lost 4 bases and 7 bases, in that order; junction bases with no gene match: 2. CDR1 WNHNN and CDR2 SYGVQD come from the germline V gene (reference sequence). The CDR3 nucleotides are TGCGCCAGCAGTGCGACAGGGGTTGAAGCTTTCTTT. Amino acid sequence: CASSATGVEAFF.

V is TRBV10-3 and J is TRBJ2-5, with D unclear. Trimming took 0 bases from V and 1 from J, leaving 9 bases between them. Germline V gene lookup returns CDR1 ENHRY and CDR2 SYGVKD. The CDR3 covers 15 residues. The CDR3: CAISESSPLQETQYF. The CDR3 coding sequence is TGTGCCATCAGTGAGTCGTCTCCCCTCCAAGAGACCCAGTACTTC.

This clone has only one observation. The chain employs TRBV6-5 and TRBJ2-2; D gene uncertain. The V and J ends lost 2 bases and 6 bases respectively, with 7 bases between them. The CDR3 has 13 amino acids. CDR1 MNHEY and CDR2 SVGAGI come from the germline V gene. The CDR3 DNA reads TGTGCCAGCAGTTACCAACCTCCCGGGGAGCTGTTTTTT. It codes for CASSYQPPGELFF.

The V gene is TRBV5-1, the J gene TRBJ1-4; D remains unclear. V was cut by 5 bases and J by 8 bases, with 13 bases left in between. Germline CDR1 reads SGHRS; CDR2 reads YFSETQ. The CDR3 loop spans 13 amino acids. The CDR3 bases are TGCGCCAGCAGAGGGCCTGGGAAGGAAAAACTGTTTTTT. Its translation: CASRGPGKEKLFF.

In its sample, this clone was seen once. In the same sample, other DNA sequences code for this CDR3. V is TRBV5-1 and J is TRBJ2-7; 8 positions match TRBD1. In germline, CDR1 is SGHRS, CDR2 YFSETQ. This CDR3 comprises 15 residues. V lost 3 bases, J lost 2 bases, and 7 bases stayed unmatched. CDR3 region: CASSSRTGPPYEQYF. CDR3 sequence (DNA): TGCGCCAGCAGCTCCAGGACAGGGCCTCCCTACGAGCAGTACTTC.

This clone was seen only once. This chain uses TRBV6-5 with TRBJ2-5, with TRBD1 matching 9 bases. V gave up 2 bases and J gave up 5 bases; unmatched junction bases: 3. Germline values: CDR1 MNHEY, CDR2 SVGAGI. The CDR3 extends over 14 amino acids. The CDR3, as DNA: TGTGCCAGCAGTTACGTCGGGACAGGGGAGACCCAGTACTTC. As protein: CASSYVGTGETQYF.

The chain combines TRBV9 with TRBJ2-2; tentative D call: TRBD1 (5 bases). Germline loops: CDR1 SGDLS, CDR2 YYNGEE. This CDR3 is 16 amino acids long. V shed 1 base and J shed 5 bases, with 15 bases lying between them. CDR3 in amino acids: CASSVSTAPLTGELFF. CDR3 coding DNA: TGTGCCAGCAGCGTATCGACAGCCCCCCTGACCGGGGAGCTGTTTTTT. Full variable domain (missing parts from reference TRBV9 and TRBJ2-2): DSGVTQTPKHLITATGQRVTLRCSPRSGDLSVYWYQQSLDQGLQFLIQYYNGEERAKGNILERFSAQQFPDLHSELNLSSLELGDSALYFCASSVSTAPLTGELFFGEGSRLTVL.

The gene calls are TRBV5-4 and TRBJ2-1; D unclear. Trimming pared 0 bases from V and 12 bases from J, leaving 13 bases between. Germline CDR1 SGHNT, CDR2 YYREEE (reference sequence). The CDR3 length is 13 residues. CDR3 DNA: TGTGCCAGCAGCTTGGAGAGAAAGGTCCCGCAGTTCTTC. Its translation: CASSLERKVPQFF.

The J gene is TRBJ2-1, the V gene TRBV6-1; 7 bases are a match to TRBD1. The germline V gene encodes CDR1 MNHNS and CDR2 SASEGT. With 6 bases clipped from V and 3 bases from J, the junction kept 5 bases outside the gene matches. The CDR3 consists of 14 residues. CDR3 in DNA: TGTGCCAGCAGCTCCGGGACAGTCTACAATGAGCAGTTCTTC. Protein product: CASSSGTVYNEQFF.

This clone was seen just once. The J gene is TRBJ2-6, the V gene TRBV11-2; no firm D call. This CDR3 has 17 amino acids. V lost 1 base and J 0 bases, leaving 10 bases between the germline ends. Germline V gene data show CDR1 as SGHAT and CDR2 as FQNNGV. The CDR3 spells CASSLVPDISGANVLTF. Written as DNA, the CDR3 is TGTGCCAGCAGCTTAGTTCCGGATATCTCTGGGGCCAACGTCCTGACTTTC.

About this clone itself: This CDR3 is also generated by other DNA sequences in the sample. The V and J genes are TRBV29-1 and TRBJ2-5, with D hard to call. Germline assignment: CDR1 SQVTM and CDR2 ANQGSEA. Trimming took off 7 bases at V and 2 bases at J, with 5 bases between the two ends. This CDR3 spans 10 amino acids. In DNA, the CDR3 is TGCAGCGGTGGACAAGAGACCCAGTACTTC. It is translated as CSGGQETQYF. Full variable domain (outside the CDR3, taken from reference TRBV29-1 and TRBJ2-5): SAVISQKPSRDICQRGTSLTIQCQVDSQVTMMFWYRQQPGQSLTLIATANQGSEATYESGFVIDKFPISRPNLTFSTLTVSNMSPEDSSIYLCSGGQETQYFGPGTRLLVL.